One and the same sample provided the 17 T cell receptor beta chains below, sequenced in a study of cytomegalovirus exposure and HLA in healthy donors. Primers included in the PCR were 60 Vbeta and 13 Jbeta primers. Profiling relied on immunoSEQ multiplex PCR, and the TCRdb table lists in-frame clones only, not all of them. The data contain 100,000 to 140,000 clones, 81% of them singletons. The sequenced sample consisted of PBMCs. The receptors were gathered from a man younger than 45 in good health and CMV-seronegative.

This clone was seen a few times. The genes are TRBV5-1 and TRBJ2-7; 8 bases are a match to TRBD1. The germline V gene encodes CDR1 SGHRS and CDR2 YFSETQ. V was pared by 1 base and J by 2 bases, with 2 bases of the junction left unmatched. This CDR3 comprises 14 residues. CDR3 DNA sequence: TGCGCCAGCAGCTTGTTACAGGGGGCCTACGAGCAGTACTTC. This gives the protein CASSLLQGAYEQYF.

The chain has TRBV4-1 and TRBJ1-6, with TRBD1 matching over 9 bases. V lost 1 base to trimming and J lost 6 bases; unmatched junction nucleotides: 7. CDR1 is MGHRA and CDR2 is YSYEKL in the germline V gene. CDR3 length equals 17 residues. CDR3 amino acids: CASSQGPQGAINSPLHF. In nucleotides, the CDR3 is TGCGCCAGCAGCCAAGGCCCACAGGGGGCGATTAATTCACCCCTCCACTTT.

This chain joins TRBV4-2 and TRBJ2-5, with 7 bases lining up with TRBD2. CDR1 and CDR2 from the germline V gene are LGHNA and YNFKEQ. The junction had 10 bases not matched to a gene; V was cut back by 0 bases and J by 0 bases. The CDR3 consists of 18 residues. CDR3 sequence reads: CASSQEVYGGGYQETQYF. For the CDR3, the DNA is TGTGCCAGCAGCCAAGAAGTGTATGGCGGGGGATACCAAGAGACCCAGTACTTC.

The chain combines TRBV2 with TRBJ2-5, with D possibly being TRBD2 (5 bases). Trimming removed 8 bases at V and 5 bases at J, with 24 bases between. Per the germline V gene, CDR1 is SNHLY and CDR2 is FYNNEI. The CDR3 has 16 amino acids. The CDR3 loop reads CASDNHREVGNETQYF. The CDR3 DNA sequence: TGTGCCAGCGACAATCACCGCGAGGTCGGGAATGAGACCCAGTACTTC.

This rearrangement joins TRBV1 to TRBJ2-5; TRBD2, the D gene given by the table, was not confirmed from the DNA. TRBV1 is a pseudogene segment. The CDR3 has 18 amino acids. For the CDR3, the DNA is TGCACCAGCAGCCAAGGCGGGACTAGCGGGGGGGATCAAGAGACCCAGTACTTC. Translating gives CTSSQGGTSGGDQETQYF.

CDR3 amino acids: CAWRGAAGAAEQFF. CDR3 sequence (DNA): TGTGCCTGGAGGGGGGCAGCGGGAGCCGCTGAGCAGTTCTTC. The chain recombines TRBV30 with TRBJ2-1; 8 nucleotides match TRBD2. CDR3 length equals 14 residues. Germline trimming cut 3 bases from V and 9 bases from J; bases unmatched to any gene: 10. Germline CDR1 GTSNPN, CDR2 SVGIG (reference sequence).

V usage is TRBV13 and J usage is TRBJ1-1; TRBD1 matches 7 bases. Per the germline V gene, CDR1 is PRHDT and CDR2 is FYEKMQ (reference sequence). V was pared by 5 bases and J by 1 base, with 1 base of the junction left unmatched. The CDR3 contains 13 residues. The CDR3 nucleotides are TGTGCCAGCAGCCCAGGGGGGAACACTGAAGCTTTCTTT. It codes for CASSPGGNTEAFF.

The chain recombines TRBV28 with TRBJ1-2; D perhaps matches TRBD1 (5 bases). V dropped 3 bases and J dropped 4 bases, with 9 bases sitting between them. The germline gives CDR1 MDHEN, CDR2 SYDVKM. CDR3 length: 13 amino acids. This CDR3 reads CASSLGTFYGYTF. CDR3 DNA: TGTGCCAGCAGTTTGGGGACTTTCTATGGCTACACCTTC.

This clone occurred once. The rearrangement links TRBV6-5 to TRBJ2-4; D remains ambiguous. The V gene's germline CDR1 is MNHEY and CDR2 SVGAGI. There are 14 residues in the CDR3. Deletions cut 2 bases from V and 8 bases from J, with 13 bases between. The CDR3 loop is CASSYDPSRYIQYF. The CDR3 DNA reads TGTGCCAGCAGTTACGATCCCAGCAGGTACATTCAGTACTTC.

The chain is built from TRBV9 and TRBJ1-2, with D tentatively TRBD1 (5 bases). In germline, CDR1 is SGDLS, CDR2 YYNGEE. This CDR3 spans 14 amino acids. Trimming took 4 bases from V and 2 from J, leaving 12 bases between them. The DNA of the CDR3 is TGTGCCAGCAGCCGGGCCGGGGGAAACTATGGCTACACCTTC. It specifies CASSRAGGNYGYTF.

Here the CDR3 DNA reads TGTGCCAGCAGGTGGGAGACATCTCTCGGGGAGCAGTACTTC. It specifies CASRWETSLGEQYF. The chain combines TRBV6-6 with TRBJ2-7; a weak D match, TRBD2 (5 bases). V gave up 6 bases and J gave up 7 bases, with 19 bases separating them. Germline assignment: CDR1 MNHNY and CDR2 SVGAGI (reference sequence). The CDR3 loop spans 14 amino acids.

Only a few counts were recorded for this clone. The V call is TRBV6-1, the J call TRBJ1-3, with D possibly being TRBD1 (5 bases). The V end lost 0 bases, the J end lost 4 bases, and 16 bases lay between the germline ends. CDR3 size: 17 residues. Germline assignment: CDR1 MNHNS and CDR2 SASEGT. CDR3 protein: CASSEALGRVGGNTIYF. The CDR3 DNA is TGTGCCAGCAGTGAAGCGCTAGGCAGGGTGGGAGGAAACACCATATATTTT.

The chain recombines TRBV12-5 with TRBJ2-7; no reliable D call. CDR1 LGHNT and CDR2 FRNRAP come from the germline V gene. The CDR3 sequence is 13 residues long. The ends were cut back, 1 base at V and 4 bases at J, with 8 bases in the middle. CDR3 nucleotide sequence: TGTGCTAGTGGTTTGGACAGAATGTACGAGCAGTACTTC. Translation: CASGLDRMYEQYF.

The chain has TRBV6-1 and TRBJ2-5, with 8 bases matching TRBD2. CDR3 length: 17 amino acids. With 2 bases clipped from V and 6 bases from J, the junction kept 14 bases outside the gene matches. Germline CDR1 MNHNS, CDR2 SASEGT. The CDR3 loop reads CASSESAAGGGQKTQYF. The DNA of the CDR3 is TGTGCCAGCAGTGAATCCGCGGCGGGGGGAGGTCAGAAGACCCAGTACTTC.

This clone was counted a single time. This rearrangement joins TRBV5-1 to TRBJ2-7, with 7 bases matching TRBD1. After removal of 2 bases from V and 3 bases from J, the junction contained 5 bases not matched to a gene. The CDR3 extends over 14 amino acids. The germline V gene has CDR1 SGHRS and CDR2 YFSETQ. The CDR3 spells CASSFPGTVYEQYF. The CDR3 bases are TGCGCCAGCAGCTTCCCCGGGACAGTCTACGAGCAGTACTTC.

The chain carries TRBV29-1 and TRBJ2-5; D perhaps matches TRBD2 (6 bases). The CDR3 has 12 amino acids. Trimming stripped 3 bases from V and 5 bases from J, with 10 bases between. Germline V gives CDR1 SQVTM, CDR2 ANQGSEA. The CDR3 region has the DNA TGCAGCGTTGAGACTAGTTCGGAGACCCAGTACTTC. Residues: CSVETSSETQYF.

V and J are TRBV7-9 and TRBJ1-1; TRBD1 matches at 9 bases. Germline V gene data show CDR1 as SEHNR and CDR2 as FQNEAQ (reference sequence). V shed 5 bases and J 4 bases; nucleotides not matched to a gene: 8. This CDR3 region has 15 residues. The CDR3, as DNA: TGTGCCAGCAGCCGACAGGGGGGCTGGGGCACTGAAGCTTTCTTT. As protein: CASSRQGGWGTEAFF.